This T cell receptor beta chain was identified in a study of post-analysis software for immune sequencing data. The sample holds a few counts of this clonotype. What it recognizes is unknown. TCR beta cDNA libraries had unique molecular identifiers. Each CDR3 protein gets one entry after TCRdb re-called the PCR reads with MiXCR. Counted here are about 800,000 distinct CDR3 sequences, roughly 30% occurring once; the ten biggest clones make up around 0.6%. Trimming pared 5 bases from V and 5 bases from J, leaving 12 bases between. Germline V CDR1 and CDR2: KGHDR, SFDVKD. CDR3 length: 13 residues. Study outcomes and limitations: F measure grouped same-batch samples tightly together. The normalized Chao1 diversity of multiple sclerosis patients was significantly lower than that of controls. Five or six TRBV segments were more frequent in patients than controls; TRBV5-6, TRBV5-1 and TRBV20-1 belonged to this group.

The chain links TRBV24-1 to TRBJ2-7; no reliable D call. The material sequenced was blood. The clonotype comes from a girl between 10 and 17 years old with multiple sclerosis. In DNA, the CDR3 is TGTGCCACCAGTGGTCAAGGGCGGAACGAGCAGTACTTC. Its protein is CATSGQGRNEQYF.